The 31 T cell receptor beta chains below come from one sample, sequenced in a study of blood T cell repertoires in COVID-19. Clones were sequenced by immunoSEQ multiplex PCR, and TCRdb holds only the in-frame ones, with some missing. The table has a few hundred thousand clones, approximately 89% seen once; the top ten hold approximately 8.8%. Sequenced material: PBMCs or T cells enriched from blood (not recorded which). All receptors come from a woman aged 40 to 50 who had recovered from COVID-19.

The rearrangement links TRBV12-3 or TRBV12-4 to TRBJ2-3; 8 positions match TRBD1. The CDR3 covers 13 residues. V dropped 8 bases and J dropped 4; count of bases not matched to a gene: 5. CDR3: CASGRRGPDTQYF. CDR3 in DNA: TGTGCCAGCGGACGCAGGGGGCCAGATACGCAGTATTTT.

This clone was seen a single time. This chain uses TRBV11-2 with TRBJ2-3, with TRBD1 matching over 8 bases. Germline V gives CDR1 SGHAT, CDR2 FQNNGV. The CDR3 is made up of 15 amino acids. The V segment lost 5 bases and the J segment 6 bases; nucleotides outside the gene matches: 10. The CDR3, as DNA: TGTGCCAGCAGCCTAGGACAGGGCCGAGTGGATACGCAGTATTTT. This gives the protein CASSLGQGRVDTQYF.

The chain joins TRBV10-3 to TRBJ1-3, with TRBD1 as a possible D gene (5 bases). V lost 3 bases and J 0 bases, leaving 9 bases between the germline ends. Germline CDR1 ENHRY, CDR2 SYGVKD. The CDR3 consists of 15 residues. Written as DNA, the CDR3 is TGTGCCATCAGTGAAACGGGGGGCTCTGGAAACACCATATATTTT. Translating gives CAISETGGSGNTIYF.

The chain carries TRBV9 and TRBJ1-5; D may be TRBD1 (5 bases). V was shortened by 0 bases and J by 7 bases, with 11 bases between the two germline ends. The CDR3 is 14 residues long. Per the germline V gene, CDR1 is SGDLS and CDR2 is YYNGEE. CDR3 in amino acids: CASSVGRVGQPQHF. The CDR3 DNA sequence: TGTGCCAGCAGCGTAGGCAGGGTAGGACAGCCCCAGCATTTT. The full variable domain, with the rest looked up from reference TRBV9 and TRBJ1-5, is DSGVTQTPKHLITATGQRVTLRCSPRSGDLSVYWYQQSLDQGLQFLIQYYNGEERAKGNILERFSAQQFPDLHSELNLSSLELGDSALYFCASSVGRVGQPQHFGDGTRLSIL.

The genes are TRBV19 and TRBJ2-2; 8 bases agree with TRBD1. The CDR3 extends over 15 amino acids. Trimming removed 4 bases from V and 2 bases from J; junction bases left unmatched: 3. The germline V gene has CDR1 LNHDA and CDR2 SQIVND (reference sequence). CDR3 bases: TGTGCCAGTAGTACACAGGGGGGAAACACCGGGGAGCTGTTTTTT. Amino acids: CASSTQGGNTGELFF.

V is TRBV6-5 and J is TRBJ1-1, with TRBD1 matching over 9 bases. J gave up 3 bases and V 6 bases, and 5 bases lay outside the gene matches. The germline gives CDR1 MNHEY, CDR2 SVGAGI. CDR3 size: 14 residues. The CDR3, as DNA: TGTGCCAGCAGGAGGGACAGGGCTCACACTGAAGCTTTCTTT. It codes for CASRRDRAHTEAFF.

V and J are TRBV7-3 and TRBJ1-1, with unresolved D. Trimming left V 7 bases short and J 3 bases short, with 15 bases between. Germline V CDR1 and CDR2: SGHTA, FQGTGA. This CDR3 is built from 14 residues. CDR3 bases: TGTGCCAGCACTCGGGCCGCCGGGGACACTGAAGCTTTCTTT. Translating gives CASTRAAGDTEAFF. Filled out from reference TRBV7-3 and TRBJ1-1, the complete variable domain reads GAGVSQTPSNKVTEKGKYVELRCDPISGHTALYWYRQSLGQGPEFLIYFQGTGAADDSGLPNDRFFAVRPEGSVSTLKIQRTERGDSAVYLCASTRAAGDTEAFFGQGTRLTVV.

The rearrangement joins TRBV4-2 to TRBJ2-7, with D perhaps TRBD1 (6 bases). The V end was cut by 4 bases, the J end by 1 base, with 11 bases between. There are 14 residues in the CDR3. CDR1 is LGHNA, CDR2 YNFKEQ, per germline. The CDR3 loop reads CASSPNRESYEQYF. CDR3 in DNA: TGTGCCAGCAGCCCCAACAGGGAGTCCTACGAGCAGTACTTC.

This clone was counted a single time. The gene calls are TRBV28 and TRBJ1-6; 9 bases fit TRBD1. V was clipped by 7 bases and J by 4 bases; unmatched bases: 8. CDR3 size: 16 residues. The germline V gene has CDR1 MDHEN and CDR2 SYDVKM. The CDR3 sequence: CASIDRGGRYNSPLHF. The DNA of the CDR3 is TGTGCCAGCATTGACAGGGGGGGACGTTATAATTCACCCCTCCACTTT.

The rearrangement joins TRBV7-9 to TRBJ1-3; TRBD1 matches at 7 bases. The V gene's germline CDR1 is SEHNR and CDR2 FQNEAQ (reference sequence). The CDR3 has 17 amino acids. The trim removed 1 base at V and 4 bases at J, leaving 10 bases unmatched. CDR3 in DNA: TGTGCCAGCAGCTTAGATGGGGGCAGGGGGAAAGGAAACACCATATATTTT. It is translated as CASSLDGGRGKGNTIYF.

The chain uses TRBV4-3 and TRBJ1-2, with D hard to call. The ends were cut back, 1 base at V and 8 bases at J, with 14 bases in the middle. Germline assignment: CDR1 LGHNA and CDR2 YSLEER. The CDR3 consists of 14 residues. CDR3 loop: CASSQGAGNGGYTF. The CDR3, as DNA: TGCGCCAGCAGCCAAGGAGCGGGGAACGGAGGCTACACCTTC.

Only one count was recorded for this clone. The chain links TRBV27 to TRBJ1-6; TRBD1 is a possible D gene (6 bases). The V end lost 2 bases, the J end lost 19 bases, and 24 bases lay between the germline ends. Germline V gene sequence: CDR1 MNHEY, CDR2 SMNVEV (reference sequence). The CDR3 covers 15 residues. The DNA for the CDR3 is TGTGCCAGCAGTTTAGCCAGGGGTTGGGGATCGACGGAGCACTTT. This translates into CASSLARGWGSTEHF.

V is TRBV9 and J is TRBJ2-1; 10 bases map to TRBD2. Losses at the gene ends were 3 bases for V and 0 bases for J; bases not matched to a gene: 21. CDR3 length: 22 amino acids. Germline CDR1 reads SGDLS; CDR2 reads YYNGEE. The CDR3 region is CASSARPRPAGGVDSSYNEQFF. CDR3 coding DNA: TGTGCCAGCAGCGCCAGGCCGAGACCAGCGGGAGGGGTCGACAGCTCCTACAATGAGCAGTTCTTC.

The chain employs TRBV5-1 and TRBJ2-7; 8 nucleotides agree with TRBD1. There are 12 residues in the CDR3. CDR1 is SGHRS and CDR2 is YFSETQ in the germline V gene. V lost 4 bases and J lost 6; bases outside the gene matches: 3. Written as DNA, the CDR3 is TGCGCCAGCAGCACGGGACAGGTCGAGCAGTACTTC. Translated: CASSTGQVEQYF.

The chain joins TRBV28 to TRBJ1-3; the D is unclear. The V end was cut by 1 base, the J end by 2 bases, with 9 bases between. The CDR3 runs 15 residues. Germline V lookup: CDR1 MDHEN, CDR2 SYDVKM. The CDR3 sequence is CASSLSEGAGNTIYF. In nucleotides, the CDR3 is TGTGCCAGCAGTTTATCCGAGGGTGCTGGAAACACCATATATTTT. Full variable domain (outside the CDR3, taken from reference TRBV28 and TRBJ1-3): DVKVTQSSRYLVKRTGEKVFLECVQDMDHENMFWYRQDPGLGLRLIYFSYDVKMKEKGDIPEGYSVSREKKERFSLILESASTNQTSMYLCASSLSEGAGNTIYFGEGSWLTVV.

The chain employs TRBV19 and TRBJ2-7; TRBD2 agrees at 12 bases. Germline values: CDR1 LNHDA, CDR2 SQIVND (reference sequence). V shed 5 bases, J shed 5 bases, and the junction held 4 bases outside the gene matches. The CDR3 runs 14 residues. The CDR3 reads CASSLAGGMDEQYF. The DNA for the CDR3 is TGTGCCAGTAGTCTAGCGGGGGGGATGGACGAGCAGTACTTC.

V is TRBV24-1 and J is TRBJ2-1; D uncertain. Germline CDR1 KGHDR, CDR2 SFDVKD. V was shortened by 4 bases and J by 6 bases, with 18 bases between the two germline ends. The CDR3 contains 16 residues. CDR3 sequence (DNA): TGTGCCACCAGTGACACGACTGGGTCACACGGCAATGAGCAGTTCTTC. Translation gives CATSDTTGSHGNEQFF.

V is TRBV9 and J is TRBJ2-5; 7 nucleotides agree with TRBD1. This CDR3 contains 15 residues. Per germline, CDR1 SGDLS and CDR2 YYNGEE. V shed 4 bases and J 3 bases; nucleotides not matched to a gene: 9. CDR3 sequence: CASSPGTVHEETQYF. CDR3 coding DNA: TGTGCCAGCAGCCCGGGGACAGTACATGAAGAGACCCAGTACTTC.

This clone was observed a handful of times. This sequence joins TRBV19 and TRBJ1-5, with 7 bases that match TRBD1. The CDR3 is 13 amino acids. Germline CDR1 LNHDA, CDR2 SQIVND (reference sequence). The trim removed 6 bases at V and 5 bases at J, leaving 4 bases unmatched. The chain's CDR3 is CASRTGDHQPQHF. The CDR3 nucleotides read TGTGCCAGTAGAACAGGGGATCATCAGCCCCAGCATTTT.

This chain links TRBV19 with TRBJ1-1; unclear D gene. With 5 bases removed from V and 4 bases from J, the gap between germline ends came to 11 bases. CDR3 length: 13 amino acids. Germline CDR1 LNHDA, CDR2 SQIVND (reference sequence). CDR3 loop: CASSAGYATEAFF. CDR3 sequence (DNA): TGTGCCAGTAGTGCCGGGTACGCCACTGAAGCTTTCTTT.

The chain joins TRBV19 to TRBJ1-1; no reliable D call. Trimming took 1 base from V and 1 from J, leaving 13 bases between them. The CDR3 consists of 16 residues. The V gene's germline CDR1 is LNHDA and CDR2 SQIVND (reference sequence). This CDR3 is CASSIASEGTNTEAFF. CDR3 in DNA: TGTGCCAGTAGTATAGCTTCAGAGGGTACGAACACTGAAGCTTTCTTT.

Note on this clone: Other nucleotide sequences in the sample specify the same CDR3. V and J are TRBV24-1 and TRBJ2-5; TRBD2 agrees at 13 bases. V lost 4 bases and J lost 2; bases outside the gene matches: 6. CDR3 length: 17 residues. Per the germline V gene, CDR1 is KGHDR and CDR2 is SFDVKD. The CDR3, as DNA: TGTGCCACCAGTGACTCAAGGACTAGCGGGGGACAAGAGACCCAGTACTTC. It specifies CATSDSRTSGGQETQYF.

The chain uses TRBV19 and TRBJ1-5; 9 nucleotides agree with TRBD1. The junction had 8 bases not matched to a gene; V was cut back by 6 bases and J by 2 bases. The CDR3 runs 16 residues. Germline V gene sequence: CDR1 LNHDA, CDR2 SQIVND (reference sequence). The CDR3 reads CASRISRDRGNQPQHF. In DNA form, the CDR3 reads TGTGCCAGTAGGATATCCCGGGACAGGGGCAATCAGCCCCAGCATTTT.

The sample holds one count of this clone. CDR3 in amino acids: CASSYPTGVLVAQYF. The CDR3 DNA follows: TGTGCCAGCAGTTACCCCACAGGGGTCCTTGTCGCCCAGTACTTC. The gene calls are TRBV6-2 or TRBV6-3 and TRBJ2-5; 7 bases map to TRBD1. Germline V CDR1 and CDR2: MNHEY, SVGEGT. The CDR3 is 15 residues long. The J segment lost 9 bases and the V segment lost 2 bases, leaving 12 bases of the junction unmatched.

The CDR3: CASSDPGVPETQYF. As DNA, the CDR3 is TGTGCCAGCAGTGATCCAGGGGTTCCGGAGACCCAGTACTTC. The chain recombines TRBV2 with TRBJ2-5, with D tentatively TRBD1 (6 bases). This CDR3 region has 14 residues. Germline V gene sequence: CDR1 SNHLY, CDR2 FYNNEI. V lost 3 bases, J lost 5 bases, and 13 bases lay in between.

CDR3 nucleotides: TGTGCCAGCCGGACAGGGGCCGTTGGATCTGGTGAAAAACTGTTTTTT. This encodes CASRTGAVGSGEKLFF. The V and J genes are TRBV27 and TRBJ1-4; TRBD1 aligns across 9 bases. With 8 bases clipped from V and 7 bases from J, the junction kept 14 bases outside the gene matches. The CDR3 is 16 amino acids. The germline V gene encodes CDR1 MNHEY and CDR2 SMNVEV (reference sequence).

CDR3 in amino acids: CASSLDINLNTEAFF. In DNA, the CDR3 is TGTGCCAGCAGCTTGGATATCAACTTGAACACTGAAGCTTTCTTT. V usage is TRBV5-4 and J usage is TRBJ1-1; unclear D gene. Germline V gene lookup returns CDR1 SGHNT and CDR2 YYREEE (reference sequence). This CDR3 region has 15 residues. V was trimmed by 0 bases and J by 0 bases, leaving 9 bases between them.

This chain uses TRBV7-2 with TRBJ1-6, with 10 bases matching TRBD1. J gave up 10 bases and V 0 bases, and 6 bases lay outside the gene matches. CDR3 length equals 16 residues. Germline lookup yields CDR1 SGHTA and CDR2 FQGNSA. CDR3 nucleotide sequence: TGTGCCAGCAGCTTAGCGGACAGGGGGGGACGGTCACCCCTCCACTTT. Encoded protein: CASSLADRGGRSPLHF. Complete variable domain (other parts from reference TRBV7-2 and TRBJ1-6): GAGVSQSPSNKVTEKGKDVELRCDPISGHTALYWYRQSLGQGLEFLIYFQGNSAPDKSGLPSDRFSAERTGGSVSTLTIQRTQQEDSAVYLCASSLADRGGRSPLHFGNGTRLTVT.

V usage is TRBV27 and J usage is TRBJ2-7; 10 bases match TRBD1. Losses at the gene ends were 4 bases for V and 7 bases for J; bases not matched to a gene: 4. The germline V gene encodes CDR1 MNHEY and CDR2 SMNVEV (reference sequence). This CDR3 is 13 amino acids long. Written as DNA, the CDR3 is TGTGCCAGCAGTTGGGGACAGGGGAGGGAGCAGTACTTC. It is translated as CASSWGQGREQYF.

This chain connects TRBV7-2 to TRBJ1-6; TRBD1 aligns across 10 bases. This CDR3 spans 18 amino acids. CDR1 SGHTA and CDR2 FQGNSA come from the germline V gene. V lost 5 bases, J lost 7 bases, and 14 bases stayed unmatched. The DNA of the CDR3 is TGTGCCAGCAGCCCCCCGGGACAGGGGACCAAAGGGAATTCACCCCTCCACTTT. It codes for CASSPPGQGTKGNSPLHF.

This chain links TRBV12-3 or TRBV12-4 with TRBJ1-3; D not resolved. The CDR3 is made up of 13 amino acids. V was pared by 4 bases and J by 3 bases, with 7 bases between. CDR3 amino acids: CASSYQFGNTIYF. CDR3 nucleotide sequence: TGTGCCAGCAGTTACCAGTTTGGAAACACCATATATTTT.